The sequence of this TCR beta chain was determined in a study of cytomegalovirus exposure and HLA in healthy donors. Study results and limitations: More than 150 TCR beta chains were listed as cytomegalovirus-associated.

Germline V gene lookup returns CDR1 MDHEN and CDR2 SYDVKM. V was pared by 3 bases and J by 15 bases, with 15 bases of the junction left unmatched. The CDR3 has 15 residues. The table came from immunoSEQ multiplex PCR; TCRdb's copy has only in-frame clones and leaves some out. The data contain 100,000 to 150,000 clones, 89% of them singletons. The donors were part of the validation cohort, which consisted of some 120 subjects and was separate from the first cohort of 600 to 850 subjects. Concerning this clone: Its antigen is unidentified.

Sequencing was performed on PBMCs. The clonotype comes from a woman under 30 in good health and CMV-seronegative. V is TRBV28 and J is TRBJ2-1, with TRBD1 identical over 9 bases. CDR3 DNA: TGTGCCAGCAGTTTGGGACAGGGAAGGGGGAGACAGGGGTTCTTC. It translates to CASSLGQGRGRQGFF.